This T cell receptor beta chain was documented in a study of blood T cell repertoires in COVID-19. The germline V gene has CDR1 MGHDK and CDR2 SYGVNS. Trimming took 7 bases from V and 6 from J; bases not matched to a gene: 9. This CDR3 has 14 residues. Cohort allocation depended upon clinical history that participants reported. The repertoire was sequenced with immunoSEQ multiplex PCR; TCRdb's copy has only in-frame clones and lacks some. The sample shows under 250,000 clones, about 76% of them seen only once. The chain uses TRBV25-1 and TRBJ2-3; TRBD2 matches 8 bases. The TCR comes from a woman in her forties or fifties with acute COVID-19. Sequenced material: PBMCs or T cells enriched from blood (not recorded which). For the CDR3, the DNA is TGTGCCAGCACTCGGGGGGGGCCTTCGGATACGCAGTATTTT. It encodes CASTRGGPSDTQYF.